Reported below is one T cell receptor (beta chain). Germline CDR1 reads MNHEY; CDR2 reads SVGEGT. V trimming: 6 bases; J trimming: 4 bases; junction bases outside the gene matches: 6. The CDR3 consists of 14 residues. This sample is drawn from a study of blood T cell repertoires in COVID-19. Study-wide context: Samples taken during acute and convalescent COVID-19 were collected in the United States, Italy and Spain. PBMCs, B-cell-depleted T cells, or T cells provided the cDNA or gDNA that made up the material.

In the authors' methods: Nucleated cell counts were estimated from reference gene primer amplification. Some clones are missing from TCRdb's copy, which holds only in-frame ones; the method was immunoSEQ multiplex PCR. Clone size and the V and J calls come from that table; the DNA yielded D and trimming. This table holds approximately 100,000 clones, 90% to 95% found once. Material: peripheral blood. This chain joins TRBV6-2 or TRBV6-3 and TRBJ2-7, with 10 bases identical to TRBD2. The source of this sequence is a human donor in a cohort sampled during active COVID-19. The DNA for the CDR3 is TGTGCCAGCAGCTCTAGCGGGGGAGGTTACGAGCAGTACTTC. This encodes CASSSSGGGYEQYF.